These 6 T cell receptor beta chains came from one sample sequenced in a study of early T cells in non-severe SARS-CoV-2 infection. TCRdb re-called the 5' RACE reads through MiXCR, storing one row per CDR3 protein. The data hold fewer than 35,000 distinct CDR3 sequences, with under 6% observed a single time. Sequencing was done on a sample of whole blood. The receptors were gathered from an adult who was a healthcare worker with PCR-confirmed SARS-CoV-2 infection or an uninfected control (not recorded which).

CDR3 protein: CASSVEGFEQYV. As DNA, the CDR3 is TGTGCCAGCAGTGTCGAGGGTTTCGAGCAGTACGTC. The chain joins TRBV2 to TRBJ2-7; D may be TRBD2 (5 bases). CDR1 and CDR2 from the germline V gene are SNHLY and FYNNEI. Trimming stripped 4 bases from V and 6 bases from J, with 10 bases between. The CDR3 runs to 12 residues.

This clonotype was counted at least ten times. The chain has TRBV6-2 or TRBV6-3 and TRBJ2-1, with 7 bases that match TRBD2. Trimming took 0 bases from V and 2 from J; bases not matched to a gene: 7. The CDR3 runs 17 residues. CDR1 and CDR2 (germline): MNHEY, SVGEGT. CDR3: CASSYSLTAGAYNEQFF. The DNA of the CDR3 is TGTGCCAGCAGTTACTCGCTGACGGCGGGAGCCTACAATGAGCAGTTCTTC.

This clonotype occurred many times. The V and J genes are TRBV12-3 or TRBV12-4 and TRBJ2-2; 9 bases match TRBD1. This CDR3 has 14 residues. The J segment lost 7 bases and the V segment lost 8 bases, leaving 8 bases of the junction unmatched. As DNA, the CDR3 is TGTGCCAGCTACCACGACAGGGGGAGCGGGGAGCTGTTTTTT. Residues: CASYHDRGSGELFF.

This clonotype was counted ten times or more. The CDR3, as DNA: TGTGCCAGCAGATTCGGACAGATCAACGAAGGCTACACCTTC. Amino acid sequence: CASRFGQINEGYTF. The chain employs TRBV6-5 and TRBJ1-2; TRBD1 is a possible D gene (6 bases). Deletions cut 6 bases from V and 8 bases from J, with 19 bases between. Germline assignment: CDR1 MNHEY and CDR2 SVGAGI. CDR3 length: 14 residues.

On this clonotype: This may be a read error: a much more frequent sequence differs by one nucleotide. The chain employs TRBV30 and TRBJ2-3, with D possibly matching TRBD1 (6 bases). V lost 7 bases to trimming and J lost 5 bases, with 13 bases between them. CDR1 is GTSNPN, CDR2 SVGIG, per germline (reference sequence). There are 12 residues in the CDR3. The CDR3 DNA is TGTGCCTTAGGACAGTCCATAGATACGCAGTATTTT. Translating it yields CALGQSIDTQYF.

This clonotype was recorded a few times. The CDR3 spells CASSSGQPRSGYGYTF. The CDR3 coding sequence is TGTGCCAGCAGTTCGGGACAGCCGCGTAGCGGTTATGGCTACACCTTC. This chain uses TRBV12-3 or TRBV12-4 with TRBJ1-2, with TRBD1 matching over 7 bases. The CDR3 spans 16 residues. V shed 4 bases, J shed 5 bases, and the junction held 13 bases outside the gene matches.